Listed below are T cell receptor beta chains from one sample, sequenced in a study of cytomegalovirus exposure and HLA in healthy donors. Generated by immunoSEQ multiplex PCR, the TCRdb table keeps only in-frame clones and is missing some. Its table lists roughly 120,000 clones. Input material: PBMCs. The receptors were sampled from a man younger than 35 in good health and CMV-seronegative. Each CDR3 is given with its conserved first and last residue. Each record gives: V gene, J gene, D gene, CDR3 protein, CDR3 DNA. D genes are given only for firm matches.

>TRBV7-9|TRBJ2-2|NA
CASSPPPNTGELFF
TGTGCCAGCAGCCCCCCCCCAAACACCGGGGAGCTGTTTTTT
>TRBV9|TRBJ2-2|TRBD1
CASSTGGFTGELFF
TGTGCCAGTTCCACAGGGGGATTCACCGGGGAGCTGTTTTTT
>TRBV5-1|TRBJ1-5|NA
CASSAGNNQPQHF
TGCGCCAGCAGCGCAGGTAACAATCAGCCCCAGCATTTT
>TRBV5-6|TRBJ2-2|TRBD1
CASRMTGTGELFF
TGTGCCAGCAGGATGACAGGGACCGGGGAGCTGTTTTTT
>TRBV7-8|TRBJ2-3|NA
CASSSPRGNTDTQYF
TGTGCCAGCAGCTCACCCCGAGGCAACACAGATACGCAGTATTTT
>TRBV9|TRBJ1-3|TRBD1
CASSGRTGDGNTIYF
TGTGCCAGCAGCGGGCGGACAGGGGATGGAAACACCATATATTTT
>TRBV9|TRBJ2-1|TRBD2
CASSVGWTSVNEQFF
TGTGCCAGCAGCGTAGGTTGGACTAGCGTCAATGAGCAGTTCTTC
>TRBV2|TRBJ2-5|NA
CASSDPGGAQYF
TGTGCCAGCAGTGATCCAGGAGGGGCCCAGTACTTC
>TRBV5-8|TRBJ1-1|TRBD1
CASSSPGQGYTEAFF
TGTGCCAGCAGCTCACCGGGACAGGGGTACACTGAAGCTTTCTTT
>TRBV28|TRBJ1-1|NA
CASSLWQGPGAFF
TGTGCCAGCAGTTTATGGCAGGGGCCGGGAGCTTTCTTT
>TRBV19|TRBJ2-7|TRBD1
CASRRDRVDEQYF
TGTGCCAGTAGGAGAGACAGGGTCGACGAGCAGTACTTC
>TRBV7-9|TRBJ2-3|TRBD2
CASSSTSGRGTDTQYF
TGTGCCAGCAGCTCGACTAGCGGGAGGGGGACAGATACGCAGTATTTT
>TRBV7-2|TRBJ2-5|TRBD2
CASSLTAGVETQYF
TGTGCCAGCAGCTTAACGGCGGGAGTGGAGACCCAGTACTTC
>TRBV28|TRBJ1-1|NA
CASSLMGGTEAFF
TGTGCCAGCAGTTTAATGGGGGGGACTGAAGCTTTCTTT
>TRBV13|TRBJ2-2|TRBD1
CASSWRTGGGELFF
TGTGCCAGCAGCTGGAGGACAGGGGGCGGGGAGCTGTTTTTT
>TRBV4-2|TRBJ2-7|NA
CASSRVGAGREQYF
TGTGCCAGCAGCCGCGTTGGAGCAGGGCGCGAGCAGTACTTC
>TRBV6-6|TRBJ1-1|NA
CASSSDRRAFF
TGTGCCAGCAGTTCCGACAGGAGAGCTTTCTTT
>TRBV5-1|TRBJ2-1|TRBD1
CASRGQGSGSNEQFF
TGCGCCAGCAGGGGACAGGGCTCGGGATCAAATGAGCAGTTCTTC
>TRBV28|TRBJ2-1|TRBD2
CASSPGGGGYNEQFF
TGTGCCAGCAGCCCGGGGGGGGGCGGGTACAATGAGCAGTTCTTC
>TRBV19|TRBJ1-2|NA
CASSPRVRTTNYGYTF
TGTGCCAGTAGTCCCAGGGTAAGGACAACCAACTATGGCTACACCTTC
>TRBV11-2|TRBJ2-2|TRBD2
CASSPRTSGANTGELFF
TGTGCCAGCAGCCCCCGGACTAGCGGGGCGAACACCGGGGAGCTGTTTTTT
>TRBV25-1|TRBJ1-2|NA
CASSAAGRGPGYTF
TGTGCCAGCAGTGCGGCGGGACGAGGGCCCGGCTACACCTTC
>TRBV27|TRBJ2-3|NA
CASSTSAGGVSYTDTQYF
NA
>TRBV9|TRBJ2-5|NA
CASSVAGTPSRGTQYF
TGTGCCAGCAGCGTAGCTGGTACTCCCTCCCGGGGGACCCAGTACTTC
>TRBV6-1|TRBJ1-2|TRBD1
CASRRDRTDYGYTF
TGTGCCAGCAGGAGGGACAGGACGGACTATGGCTACACCTTC
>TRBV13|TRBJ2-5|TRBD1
CASSSTGTGERETQYF
TGTGCCAGCAGCTCCACCGGGACAGGGGAAAGGGAGACCCAGTACTTC
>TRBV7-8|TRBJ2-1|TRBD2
CASSHRSGRYSSYNEQFF
TGTGCCAGCAGCCACCGTAGCGGGAGGTATAGTTCCTACAATGAGCAGTTCTTC